This T cell receptor beta chain was profiled in a study of T-cell reconstitution after alpha-beta-depleted transplantation in children. This clonotype was detected a few times. Unique molecular identifiers were used to barcode this TCRbeta library. Each CDR3 protein gets one entry after TCRdb re-called the PCR reads with MiXCR. The sample has roughly 670,000 distinct CDR3 sequences, around 13% seen once. The sequenced sample was PBMCs, obtained before TCRalphabeta/CD19-depleted stem cell transplant. The receptor was derived from a girl aged 2 to 9 with congenital amegakaryocytic thrombocytopenia, due to receive a stem cell transplant.

DNA for the CDR3: TGTGCCAGCTCACCAAGGACAGCATACAATGAGCAGTTCTTC. It yields the protein CASSPRTAYNEQFF. The rearrangement links TRBV18 to TRBJ2-1, with D perhaps TRBD1 (6 bases). The length of the CDR3 is 14 residues. Germline V lookup: CDR1 KGHSH, CDR2 LQKENI. V was shortened by 2 bases and J by 4 bases, with 9 bases between the two germline ends.